What follows is one T cell receptor beta chain and its context. Its antigen is unknown. No clone much larger than this one lies a single base away; base qualities are absent. The CDR3 goes from the cysteine to the phenylalanine over 15 residues. Kept here is only the CDR3 DNA, which spans 45 bases and is read in frame from base 1. The germline V gene (reference sequence) yields LNHDA for CDR1 and SQIVND for CDR2. V ends up 8 bases short and J 5 bases short, with an unmatched junction base count of 10. The data belong to a study of blood T cell repertoires in COVID-19 (dated by TCRdb to 2018 to 2020). Looking at the study overall: Samples from collaborators originated in the United States, Italy and Spain and spanned both the acute and convalescent phases of COVID-19. The material from the prospective study consisted of cDNA or gDNA derived from T cells, B-cell-depleted T cells, or PBMCs. Deeply sampled blood TCRbeta repertoires from subjects exposed to, actively infected with, or recovered from COVID-19 were included in the dataset. The repertoires were released in a freely available public database intended as a resource for research on the immune response to SARS-CoV-2. The samples were drawn from two sources: the first 160 participants of the ongoing ImmuneRACE study, and 1,254 subjects contributed by 6 global collaborators. Nearly every sample came with metadata listing a de-identified subject ID, COVID-19 status, age in years and sex. Where HLA class I and class II types were available, the types were taken from metadata supplied by the sample provider, not from assay-based typing.

Collaborating institutions collected whole blood in K2EDTA tubes following their own protocols. For TCRbeta analysis, collaborators shipped samples as frozen whole blood, isolated PBMCs, or DNA extracted from either of those sample types. TCRbeta CDR3 regions were amplified from genomic DNA by means of the immunoSEQ Assay, a bias-controlled multiplex PCR. The paper's data handling went like this. Nucleated cell counts per sample were estimated from amplification of reference gene primers within the assay. To quantify the absolute abundance of each unique TCRbeta CDR3 rearrangement, sequence reads were collapsed and filtered. Productive Simpson clonality was computed per sample as the square root of Simpson's diversity index over productive rearrangements. TCRdb stores this immuneACCESS table with in-frame sequences only. Part of the clones is absent; in the studies checked, under half of the shortfall reflects unresolved V genes, and no reason is known for the rest. The DNA gave D and trimming, while V, J and clone size come from that table. This sample has tens of thousands of clones in its table, and roughly 85% of those were observed once. The top ten clones comprise roughly 4.6% of the sample.

Study-wide conclusions, independent of this receptor: How much clinical and demographic metadata was included differed by source and by participant, and the metadata was provided uncurated.

This clonotype was sampled from a man older than 75 with acute or convalescent COVID-19. Sample: peripheral blood. Here the chain combines TRBV19 and TRBJ2-5; 11 middle bases align to TRBD2. DNA sequence: TGTGCCAGTGGGGGTAGCGGGAGGGCCGGGGAGACCCAGTACTTC. Its translation reads: CASGGSGRAGETQYF. The CDR3, completed at both ends by the reference TRBV19 and TRBJ2-5 genes, gives the full variable domain DGGITQSPKYLFRKEGQNVTLSCEQNLNHDAMYWYRQDPGQGLRLIYYSQIVNDFQKGDIAEGYSVSREKKESFPLTVTSAQKNPTAFYLCASGGSGRAGETQYFGPGTRLLVL.